What follows describes a single T cell receptor (beta chain). Its specificity is not known. It was the approximately 130-subject validation cohort, separate from the 666-subject first cohort, to which the donors belonged. This entry is derived from a study of cytomegalovirus exposure and HLA in healthy donors. Findings of the study overall: Researchers catalogued some 160 TCR beta chains as cytomegalovirus-associated.

Method: immunoSEQ multiplex PCR; TCRdb's copy keeps in-frame clones and lacks some. In the table there are 150,000 to 200,000 clones, around nine tenths of which are singletons. This CDR3 region has 16 residues. The J segment lost 4 bases and the V segment lost 2 bases, leaving 10 bases of the junction unmatched. Germline V gives CDR1 LGHNA, CDR2 YNFKEQ. This sequence was found in a woman aged 25 to 39 in good health and CMV-seronegative. Sequencing was done on a sample of PBMCs. V and J are TRBV4-2 and TRBJ2-5; TRBD1 agrees at 7 bases. The CDR3 loop is CASSQTYRGRRETQYF. CDR3 DNA sequence: TGTGCCAGCAGCCAAACCTACAGGGGAAGGCGAGAGACCCAGTACTTC.